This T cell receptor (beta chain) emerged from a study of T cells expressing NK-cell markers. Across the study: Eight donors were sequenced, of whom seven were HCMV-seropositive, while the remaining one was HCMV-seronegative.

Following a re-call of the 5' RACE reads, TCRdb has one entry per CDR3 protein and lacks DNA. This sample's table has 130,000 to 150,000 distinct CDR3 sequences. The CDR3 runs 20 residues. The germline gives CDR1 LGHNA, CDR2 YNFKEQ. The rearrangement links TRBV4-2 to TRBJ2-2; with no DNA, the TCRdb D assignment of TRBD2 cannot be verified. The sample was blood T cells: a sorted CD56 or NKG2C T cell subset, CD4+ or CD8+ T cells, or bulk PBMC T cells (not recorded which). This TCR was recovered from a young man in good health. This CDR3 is CASSQDGRTSAPRDTGELFF.